This T cell receptor (beta chain) emerged from a study of beta chain features in type 1 diabetes. Study observations and caveats: Shortening that was moderate but significant affected the TCRB CDR3s of Type 1 diabetes patients in all four CD4+ subsets.

The CDR3 is 16 amino acids. Trimming stripped 5 bases from V and 0 bases from J, with 14 bases between. Per the germline V gene, CDR1 is SGHTA and CDR2 is FQGNSA. Points on this clone: What it binds is not known.

What was sequenced were expressed TCRB transcripts, since all of the isolated RNA had been reverse transcribed. Sequencing used immunoSEQ multiplex PCR; TCRdb keeps in-frame clones, though not all of them. The sample carries around 600,000 clones, roughly an eighth recorded once. The chain links TRBV7-2 to TRBJ1-3; no firm D call. Material for sequencing was naive CD4+ T cells from blood. This TCR came from a man aged 25-40 years with type 1 diabetes. The CDR3 sequence is CASSRRAADSGNTIYF. The CDR3 coding sequence is TGTGCCAGCAGCCGCCGCGCCGCAGACTCTGGAAACACCATATATTTT. The variable domain in full, with the rest retrieved from reference TRBV7-2 and TRBJ1-3, is GAGVSQSPSNKVTEKGKDVELRCDPISGHTALYWYRQSLGQGLEFLIYFQGNSAPDKSGLPSDRFSAERTGGSVSTLTIQRTQQEDSAVYLCASSRRAADSGNTIYFGEGSWLTVV.